A selection of T cell receptor beta chains follows, all from one sample in a study of T cells expressing NK-cell markers. Following a re-call of the 5' RACE reads, TCRdb has one entry per CDR3 protein and lacks DNA. The data show 500,000 to 600,000 distinct CDR3 sequences, and the top ten clones hold 3% to 4.5%. The sample taken for sequencing was blood T cells: a sorted CD56 or NKG2C T cell subset, CD4+ or CD8+ T cells, or bulk PBMC T cells (not recorded which). Receptors were obtained from a man younger than 35 in good health. Both conserved end residues are part of each CDR3. Fields, in order: V gene, J gene, CDR3 length, CDR3 protein.

TRBV5-1	TRBJ2-7	15	CASSPLSTELYEQYF
TRBV4-1	TRBJ2-2	16	CASSELAGGITGELFF
TRBV29-1	TRBJ1-2	13	CSVEESGRARYTF
TRBV27	TRBJ2-7	12	CASSFAGSPQYF
TRBV3-1	TRBJ2-7	16	CASSQEGPSGIIEQYF
TRBV6-4	TRBJ2-1	13	CASSDSTDNEQFF
TRBV29-1	TRBJ1-5	17	CSVWPVEFQGIDQPQHF
TRBV4-2	TRBJ2-1	16	CASSQDRSGRVDEQFF
TRBV7-2	TRBJ2-2	14	CASSLVAFTGELFF
TRBV10-1	TRBJ2-5	13	CASSGGRDETQYF
TRBV19	TRBJ1-5	14	CASSAQGASQPQHF
TRBV29-1	TRBJ1-2	13	CSALAPANYGYTF
TRBV3-1	TRBJ2-5	15	CASSQDIGDFETQYF
TRBV3-1	TRBJ2-5	17	CASSLQRPRRRWETQYF
TRBV30	TRBJ2-1	14	CAWTSGTAGDEQFF
TRBV6-1	TRBJ1-5	16	CARRPGQQSIDQPQHF
TRBV19	TRBJ2-3	14	CASSTPNWADTQYF
TRBV30	TRBJ2-7	13	CAWSEGWNYEQYF
TRBV20-1	TRBJ1-6	13	CSAATAYNSPLHF
TRBV18	TRBJ2-5	17	CASSTRLTSGPEETQYF
TRBV28	TRBJ2-5	16	CASSSPLRRGTETQYF
TRBV9	TRBJ2-1	14	CASSVLTGPNEQFF
TRBV27	TRBJ2-5	15	CASSLRRDFRETQYF
TRBV7-8	TRBJ2-7	15	CASSFDGEGYYEQYF
TRBV5-1	TRBJ1-3	14	CASSLSGEGNTIYF
TRBV18	TRBJ1-2	15	CASSPPGQGTHGYTF
TRBV5-1	TRBJ1-1	14	CASSWAPGAAEAFF
TRBV5-1	TRBJ2-1	16	CAGFIAGGPTISEQFF
TRBV7-2	TRBJ2-5	15	CASSGGTGFQETQYF
TRBV27	TRBJ2-1	13	CASSLFPSVTQFF
TRBV12-3/TRBV12-4	TRBJ1-3	13	CANGQPTGNTIYF
TRBV10-3	TRBJ2-3	14	CAISESLATDTQYF
TRBV20-1	TRBJ2-1	14	CSAIKPGLDNEQFF
TRBV11-1	TRBJ2-3	19	CASSSPLQKDREISDTQYF
TRBV9	TRBJ2-7	15	CASSVGGGVTYEQYF
TRBV30	TRBJ2-1	13	CARAAGWNNEQFF
TRBV7-9	TRBJ2-1	14	CASSPGSGRNEQFF
TRBV6-1	TRBJ2-3	15	CASSQNLGLPDTQYF
TRBV24-1	TRBJ2-1	15	CATSDINTPVGEQFF
TRBV20-1	TRBJ2-1	13	CSADLTGYNEQFF
TRBV4-1	TRBJ2-1	17	CASSQDRWGAGDNEQFF
TRBV10-1	TRBJ2-1	16	CASSGPGTSAYNEQFF
TRBV20-1	TRBJ1-2	16	CSARDQRAGGFNGYTF
TRBV11-3	TRBJ2-2	15	CASSKMGTNTGELFF
TRBV3-1	TRBJ1-1	13	CASTQSISGATFF
TRBV24-1	TRBJ2-1	14	CATSDFKVHNEQFF
TRBV4-2	TRBJ2-5	12	CASSQLQGPPYF
TRBV18	TRBJ2-1	17	CASSPPGQGSAYNEQFF
TRBV20-1	TRBJ2-4	13	CSVHEGIKNIQYF
TRBV6-1	TRBJ2-2	16	CASTRPGQGFTGELFF
TRBV29-1	TRBJ2-7	12	CSVVREGNEQYF
TRBV28	TRBJ1-1	18	CASRVFGAGGRGNTEAFF
TRBV30	TRBJ2-1	17	CAWSVTVGSFLFDEQFF
TRBV12-3/TRBV12-4	TRBJ2-5	12	CASTKRWETQYF
TRBV7-9	TRBJ2-7	15	CASSLGFSSSYEQYF